This T cell receptor beta chain derives from a study of T cell responses to AZD1222 COVID-19 vaccine. As concerns this clone: Its antigen is not known.

The method was immunoSEQ multiplex PCR; TCRdb's version includes in-frame clones alone and lacks a portion of them. The table lists 100,000 to 150,000 clones, more than 85% of them singletons, with under 2% in the top ten. The study pooled second doses at about 4 or about 12 weeks. Study results and limitations: Repertoires were sampled only after the peak T cell response. Donors were chiefly white British, with a greater number of females, and clonal diversity was perhaps underestimated.

Sample: peripheral blood, taken 28 days after the second AZD1222 dose. This receptor was taken from an adult who received the AZD1222 COVID-19 vaccine.

CDR3 loop: CASSPGWTGNTDTQYF. In nucleotides, the CDR3 is TGTGCCAGCAGCCCAGGCTGGACAGGGAACACAGATACGCAGTATTTT. The J gene is TRBJ2-3, the V gene TRBV7-9; the match to TRBD1 covers 8 bases. Germline V gene data show CDR1 as SEHNR and CDR2 as FQNEAQ (reference sequence). The CDR3 contains 16 residues. Trimming at V came to 5 bases and at J to 2 bases, leaving 9 bases not matched to a gene.